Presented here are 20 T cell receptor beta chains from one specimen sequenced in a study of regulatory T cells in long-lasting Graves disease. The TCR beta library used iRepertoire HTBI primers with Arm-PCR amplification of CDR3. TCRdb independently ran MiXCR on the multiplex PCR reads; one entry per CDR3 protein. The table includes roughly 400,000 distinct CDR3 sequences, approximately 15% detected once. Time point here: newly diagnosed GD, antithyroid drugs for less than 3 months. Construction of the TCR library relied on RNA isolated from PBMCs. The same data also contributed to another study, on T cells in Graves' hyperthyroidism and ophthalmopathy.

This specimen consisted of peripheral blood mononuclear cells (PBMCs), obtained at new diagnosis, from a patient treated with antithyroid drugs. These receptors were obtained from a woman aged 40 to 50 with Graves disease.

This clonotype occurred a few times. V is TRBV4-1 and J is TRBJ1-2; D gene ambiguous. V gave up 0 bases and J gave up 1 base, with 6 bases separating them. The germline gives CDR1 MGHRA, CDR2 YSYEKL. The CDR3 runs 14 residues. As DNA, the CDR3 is TGCGCCAGCAGCCAAGAATCGAGTAACTATGGCTACACCTTC. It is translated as CASSQESSNYGYTF.

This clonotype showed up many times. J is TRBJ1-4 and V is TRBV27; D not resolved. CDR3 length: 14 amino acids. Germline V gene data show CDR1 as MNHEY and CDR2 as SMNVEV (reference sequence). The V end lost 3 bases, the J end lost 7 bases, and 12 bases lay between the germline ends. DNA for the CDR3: TGTGCCAGCAGTTTGGTTCGATCGGGTGAAAAACTGTTTTTT. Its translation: CASSLVRSGEKLFF. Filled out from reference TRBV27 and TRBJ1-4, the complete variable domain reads EAQVTQNPRYLITVTGKKLTVTCSQNMNHEYMSWYRQDPGLGLRQIYYSMNVEVTDKGDVPEGYKVSRKEKRNFPLILESPSPNQTSLYFCASSLVRSGEKLFFGSGTQLSVL.

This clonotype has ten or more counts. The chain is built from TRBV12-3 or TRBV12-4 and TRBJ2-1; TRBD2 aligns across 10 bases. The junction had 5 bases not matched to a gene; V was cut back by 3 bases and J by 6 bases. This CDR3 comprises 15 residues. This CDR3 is CASSLASGSFNEQFF. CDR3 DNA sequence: TGTGCCAGCAGTTTGGCTAGCGGGAGTTTCAATGAGCAGTTCTTC.

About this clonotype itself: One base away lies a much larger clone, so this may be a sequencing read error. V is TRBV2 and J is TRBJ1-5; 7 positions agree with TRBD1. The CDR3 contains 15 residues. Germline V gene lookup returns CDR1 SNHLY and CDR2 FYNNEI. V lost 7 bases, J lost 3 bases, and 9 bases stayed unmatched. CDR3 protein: CASNRGQDNNQPQHF. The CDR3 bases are TGTGCCAGCAACCGCGGACAGGATAACAATCAGCCCCAGCATTTT.

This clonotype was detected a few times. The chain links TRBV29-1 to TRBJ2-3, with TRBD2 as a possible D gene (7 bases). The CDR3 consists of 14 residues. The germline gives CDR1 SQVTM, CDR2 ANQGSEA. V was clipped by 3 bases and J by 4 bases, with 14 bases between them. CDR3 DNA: TGCAGCGTTGACCAGCGAGGGGGGGCAGATACGCAGTATTTT. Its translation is CSVDQRGGADTQYF.

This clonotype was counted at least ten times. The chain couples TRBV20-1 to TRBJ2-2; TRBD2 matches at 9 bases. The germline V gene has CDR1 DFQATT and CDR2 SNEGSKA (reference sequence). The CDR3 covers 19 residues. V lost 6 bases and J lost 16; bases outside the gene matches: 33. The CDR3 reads CSAPKGAGGYLWLAGSSFF. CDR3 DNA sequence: TGCAGTGCCCCAAAGGGGGCAGGGGGGTATCTATGGCTAGCGGGATCTTCGTTTTTT.

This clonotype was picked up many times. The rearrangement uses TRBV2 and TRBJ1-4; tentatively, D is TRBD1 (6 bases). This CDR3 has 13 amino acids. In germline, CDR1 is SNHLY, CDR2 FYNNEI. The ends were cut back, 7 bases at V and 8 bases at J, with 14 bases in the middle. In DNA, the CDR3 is TGTGCCAGCACTCAGGACAGCCGGGAAAAACTGTTTTTT. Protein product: CASTQDSREKLFF.

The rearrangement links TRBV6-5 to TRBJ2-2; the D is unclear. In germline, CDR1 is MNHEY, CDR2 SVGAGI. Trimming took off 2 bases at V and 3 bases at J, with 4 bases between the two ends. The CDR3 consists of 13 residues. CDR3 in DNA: TGTGCCAGCAGTTACACAGACACCGGGGAGCTGTTTTTT. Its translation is CASSYTDTGELFF.

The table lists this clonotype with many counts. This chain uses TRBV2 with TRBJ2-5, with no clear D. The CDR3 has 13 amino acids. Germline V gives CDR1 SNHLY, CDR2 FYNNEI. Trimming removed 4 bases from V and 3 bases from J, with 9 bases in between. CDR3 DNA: TGTGCCAGCAGTGTGGGGAATGAAGAGACCCAGTACTTC. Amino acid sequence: CASSVGNEETQYF. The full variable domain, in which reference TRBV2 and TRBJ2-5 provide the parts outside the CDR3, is EPEVTQTPSHQVTQMGQEVILRCVPISNHLYFYWYRQILGQKVEFLVSFYNNEISEKSEIFDDQFSVERPDGSNFTLKIRSTKLEDSAMYFCASSVGNEETQYFGPGTRLLVL.

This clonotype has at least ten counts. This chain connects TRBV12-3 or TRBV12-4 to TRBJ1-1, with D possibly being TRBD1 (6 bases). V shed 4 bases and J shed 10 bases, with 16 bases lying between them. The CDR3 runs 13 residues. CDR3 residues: CASSSSTGKAAFF. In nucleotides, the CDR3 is TGTGCCAGCAGTTCATCCACAGGGAAGGCAGCTTTCTTT.

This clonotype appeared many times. CDR3 sequence (DNA): TGTGCCAGCAGCCTTCGTATCGGGGGATCCGATACGCAGTATTTT. Amino acid sequence: CASSLRIGGSDTQYF. The chain recombines TRBV12-3 or TRBV12-4 with TRBJ2-3; tentative D call: TRBD2 (6 bases). Deletions cut 6 bases from V and 6 bases from J, with 19 bases between. This CDR3 has 15 residues.

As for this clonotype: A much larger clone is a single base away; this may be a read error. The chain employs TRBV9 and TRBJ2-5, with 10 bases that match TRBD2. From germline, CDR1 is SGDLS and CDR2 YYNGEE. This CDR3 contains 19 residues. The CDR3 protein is CANSVGIGLAGVGQETQYF. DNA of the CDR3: TGTGCCAACAGCGTAGGGATAGGTCTAGCGGGAGTAGGACAAGAGACCCAGTACTTC.

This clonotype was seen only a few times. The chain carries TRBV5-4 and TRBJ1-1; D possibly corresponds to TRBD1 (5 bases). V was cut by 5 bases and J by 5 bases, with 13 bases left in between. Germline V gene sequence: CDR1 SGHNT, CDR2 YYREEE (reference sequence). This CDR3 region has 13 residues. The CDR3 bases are TGTGCCAGCAGGCCGGGGGGAGGGACTGAAGCTTTCTTT. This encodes CASRPGGGTEAFF.

This chain's CDR3 is CASSKGLMYTEAFF. The CDR3 coding sequence is TGTGCCAGCAGTAAGGGGCTGATGTACACTGAAGCTTTCTTT. The J gene is TRBJ1-1, the V gene TRBV2, with a possible D match to TRBD1 (5 bases). V lost 5 bases and J lost 3, with 13 bases in between. CDR1 is SNHLY, CDR2 FYNNEI, per germline. The CDR3 runs 14 residues.

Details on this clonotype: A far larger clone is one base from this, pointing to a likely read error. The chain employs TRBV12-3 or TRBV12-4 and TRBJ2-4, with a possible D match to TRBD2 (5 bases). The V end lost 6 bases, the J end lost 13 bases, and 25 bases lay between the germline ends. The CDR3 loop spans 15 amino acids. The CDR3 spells CASSPTSGSYNEQYF. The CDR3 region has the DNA TGTGCCAGCAGCCCTACTAGTGGGTCCTACAATGAGCAGTACTTC.

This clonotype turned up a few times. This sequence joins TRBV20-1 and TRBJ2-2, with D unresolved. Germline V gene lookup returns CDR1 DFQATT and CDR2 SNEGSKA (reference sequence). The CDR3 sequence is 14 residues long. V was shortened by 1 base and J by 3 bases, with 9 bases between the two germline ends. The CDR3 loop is CSARVEDYTGELFF. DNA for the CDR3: TGCAGTGCTAGAGTTGAGGATTACACCGGGGAGCTGTTTTTT.

The CDR3, as DNA: TGTGCCTGGAGACCCACGTTGGCTAGCGGAATTCTTGGGCGGGAGACCCAGTACTTC. Its translation is CAWRPTLASGILGRETQYF. The chain uses TRBV30 and TRBJ2-5, with TRBD2 matching 7 bases. CDR3 size: 19 residues. The germline gives CDR1 GTSNPN, CDR2 SVGIG (reference sequence). Trimming removed 3 bases from V and 5 bases from J; junction bases left unmatched: 24.

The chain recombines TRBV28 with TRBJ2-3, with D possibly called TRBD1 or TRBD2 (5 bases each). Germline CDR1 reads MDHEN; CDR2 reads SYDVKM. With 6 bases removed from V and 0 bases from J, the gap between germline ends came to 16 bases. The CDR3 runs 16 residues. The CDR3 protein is CASSIGTVRSTDTQYF. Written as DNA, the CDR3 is TGTGCCAGCAGCATAGGGACGGTCCGGAGCACAGATACGCAGTATTTT.

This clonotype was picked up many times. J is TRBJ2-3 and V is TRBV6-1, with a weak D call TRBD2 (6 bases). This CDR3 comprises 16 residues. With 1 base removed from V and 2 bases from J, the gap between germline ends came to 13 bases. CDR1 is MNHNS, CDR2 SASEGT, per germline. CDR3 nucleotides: TGTGCCAGCAGTGAAGTATGGTTAGCGGACACAGATACGCAGTATTTT. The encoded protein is CASSEVWLADTDTQYF.

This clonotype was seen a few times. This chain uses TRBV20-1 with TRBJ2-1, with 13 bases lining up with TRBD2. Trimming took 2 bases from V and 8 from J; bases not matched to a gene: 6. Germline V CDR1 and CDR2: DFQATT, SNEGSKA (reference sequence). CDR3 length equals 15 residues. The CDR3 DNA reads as TGCAGTGCTAGAAAGAGGGGACTAGCGGGACATGAGCAGTTCTTC. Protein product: CSARKRGLAGHEQFF.